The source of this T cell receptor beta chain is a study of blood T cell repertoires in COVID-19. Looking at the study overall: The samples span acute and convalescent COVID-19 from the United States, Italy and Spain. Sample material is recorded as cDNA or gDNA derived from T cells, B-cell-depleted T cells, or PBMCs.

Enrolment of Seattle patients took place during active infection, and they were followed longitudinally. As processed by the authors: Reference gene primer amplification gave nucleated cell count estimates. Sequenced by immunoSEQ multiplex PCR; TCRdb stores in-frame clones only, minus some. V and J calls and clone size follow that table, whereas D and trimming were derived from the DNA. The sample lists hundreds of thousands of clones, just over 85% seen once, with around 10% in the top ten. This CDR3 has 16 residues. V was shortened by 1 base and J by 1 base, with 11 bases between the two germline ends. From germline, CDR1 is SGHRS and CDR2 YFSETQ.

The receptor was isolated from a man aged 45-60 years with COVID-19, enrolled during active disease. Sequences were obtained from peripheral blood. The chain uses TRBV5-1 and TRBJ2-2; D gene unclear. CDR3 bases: TGCGCCAGCAGCTTGAACCCCCGCGGGAACACCGGGGAGCTGTTTTTT. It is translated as CASSLNPRGNTGELFF.